The 5 T cell receptor beta chains below all came from one sample that was sequenced in a study of T cell changes during pregnancy in multiple sclerosis. Profiled with immunoSEQ multiplex PCR; TCRdb holds only in-frame clones, not every one. The sample has tens of thousands of clones, roughly 88% seen once; the top ten hold around a tenth. Sequenced here: peripheral blood, sampled after pregnancy. The receptors originated from a female donor in good health, enrolled as a control in a pregnancy study.

This clone was observed once. The chain is built from TRBV6-5 and TRBJ2-5; D is possibly TRBD1 (5 bases). The CDR3 sequence is 13 residues long. CDR1 and CDR2 from the germline V gene are MNHEY and SVGAGI. V was shortened by 11 bases and J by 2 bases, with 15 bases between the two germline ends. As DNA, the CDR3 is TGTGCCGTAGGGGCGGCAGAACAAGAGACCCAGTACTTC. Protein sequence: CAVGAAEQETQYF.

This clone appeared a single time. This rearrangement joins TRBV19 to TRBJ1-3; no firm D call. The V end was cut by 6 bases, the J end by 4 bases, with 10 bases between. The CDR3 contains 13 residues. Germline V lookup: CDR1 LNHDA, CDR2 SQIVND (reference sequence). CDR3 amino acids: CASRGGLGNTIYF. In DNA, the CDR3 is TGTGCCAGTAGAGGCGGGCTCGGAAACACCATATATTTT.

The chain combines TRBV2 with TRBJ1-4, with 7 bases lining up with TRBD1. The CDR3 runs to 13 residues. Germline V lookup: CDR1 SNHLY, CDR2 FYNNEI. After removal of 2 bases from V and 7 bases from J, the junction contained 1 base not matched to a gene. The DNA for the CDR3 is TGTGCCAGCAGTGAACAGGGGGGTGAAAAACTGTTTTTT. It yields the protein CASSEQGGEKLFF.

This chain uses TRBV7-8 with TRBJ1-1; 7 nucleotides align to TRBD1. V shed 2 bases and J 1 base; nucleotides not matched to a gene: 1. This CDR3 comprises 14 residues. Germline V lookup: CDR1 SGHVS, CDR2 FQNEAQ. CDR3 protein: CASSLRDRNTEAFF. CDR3 DNA: TGTGCCAGCAGCTTAAGGGACAGGAACACTGAAGCTTTCTTT.

The chain carries TRBV2 and TRBJ1-1; D is undetermined. This CDR3 spans 15 amino acids. The V gene lost 1 base and the J gene lost 1 base, with 10 bases spanning the gap. Germline V gene data show CDR1 as SNHLY and CDR2 as FYNNEI. Written as DNA, the CDR3 is TGTGCCAGCAGTGAAGTTGGAGGGAAGAACACTGAAGCTTTCTTT. Translating gives CASSEVGGKNTEAFF.